The 21 T cell receptor beta chains below all came from one sample that was sequenced in a study of blood T cell repertoires in COVID-19. TCRdb's table, derived via immunoSEQ multiplex PCR, lists solely in-frame clones and lacks some. The sample includes about 130,000 clones, around four fifths of them seen just once. Sequencing was performed on peripheral blood. These receptors all come from a man in his sixties with acute or convalescent COVID-19.

There are a few counts of this clone. The chain joins TRBV14 to TRBJ1-2, with D hard to call. Germline loops: CDR1 SGHDN, CDR2 FVKESK. This CDR3 contains 12 residues. Deletions cut 1 base from V and 8 bases from J, with 8 bases between. CDR3 DNA: TGTGCCAGCAGCCAAGGGTGGCGGGGCTACACCTTC. Its protein is CASSQGWRGYTF.

The V call is TRBV11-2, the J call TRBJ2-3, with 11 bases fitting TRBD2. Germline CDR1 reads SGHAT; CDR2 reads FQNNGV. Trimming at V came to 5 bases and at J to 5 bases, leaving 9 bases not matched to a gene. There are 16 residues in the CDR3. The CDR3 sequence: CASSGISGRAVDTQYF. The CDR3 DNA is TGTGCCAGCAGCGGGATTAGCGGGAGGGCCGTAGATACGCAGTATTTT.

This clone was detected only once. The V call is TRBV4-2, the J call TRBJ2-7; tentative D call: TRBD2 (6 bases). Trimming shortened V by 1 base and J by 1 base, and 11 bases separated the two germline ends. The CDR3 contains 15 residues. In germline, CDR1 is LGHNA, CDR2 YNFKEQ. Here the CDR3 DNA reads TGTGCCAGCAGCCAAGTTGCGGGAAGATCCTACGAGCAGTACTTC. Amino acid sequence: CASSQVAGRSYEQYF.

This clone was seen just once. The CDR3 DNA follows: TGTGCCAGCAGCCTTCACGGACAGGGGAACTACGAGCAGTACTTC. Its translation: CASSLHGQGNYEQYF. The chain is built from TRBV6-5 and TRBJ2-7, with 9 bases identical to TRBD1. Germline-derived CDR1 and CDR2 are MNHEY and SVGAGI. The CDR3 totals 15 residues. Trimming cost V 6 bases and J 3 bases; bases outside gene matches: 9.

The rearrangement joins TRBV13 to TRBJ2-7; unclear D gene. The CDR3 length is 12 residues. With 3 bases removed from V and 3 bases from J, the gap between germline ends came to 6 bases. CDR1 is PRHDT, CDR2 FYEKMQ, per germline (reference sequence). Written as DNA, the CDR3 is TGTGCCAGCAGCTTCCGCGTCTACGAGCAGTACTTC. This translates into CASSFRVYEQYF.

The V call is TRBV24-1, the J call TRBJ2-2; D ambiguous. V was pared by 8 bases and J by 1 base, with 4 bases between. In germline, CDR1 is KGHDR, CDR2 SFDVKD. CDR3 length equals 12 residues. The CDR3 loop reads CATKQNTGELFF. CDR3 nucleotide sequence: TGTGCCACCAAACAGAACACCGGGGAGCTGTTTTTT.

The chain has TRBV7-8 and TRBJ2-5; D not certain. Germline-derived CDR1 and CDR2 are SGHVS and FQNEAQ. The V and J ends lost 9 bases and 2 bases respectively, with 19 bases between them. The CDR3 consists of 15 residues. CDR3 amino acids: CASSRVASRQETQYF. Written as DNA, the CDR3 is TGTGCCAGTTCCCGGGTAGCCAGTAGGCAAGAGACCCAGTACTTC.

CDR3 amino acids: CASSFPITEAFF. DNA of the CDR3: TGTGCCAGCAGTTTCCCCATCACTGAAGCTTTCTTT. The rearrangement uses TRBV28 and TRBJ1-1; D call uncertain. Trimming stripped 3 bases from V and 4 bases from J, with 6 bases between. CDR1 is MDHEN, CDR2 SYDVKM, per germline. The CDR3 runs to 12 residues.

The gene calls are TRBV2 and TRBJ1-4; tentative D call: TRBD1 (6 bases). CDR3 size: 16 residues. V was shortened by 1 base and J by 7 bases, with 16 bases between the two germline ends. The V gene's germline CDR1 is SNHLY and CDR2 FYNNEI. The CDR3 DNA sequence: TGTGCCAGCAGTGAAGGTGGGGCTGGGGGCAGTGAAAAACTGTTTTTT. Its protein is CASSEGGAGGSEKLFF.

The V call is TRBV9, the J call TRBJ2-1; 8 bases match TRBD2. The V and J ends lost 0 bases and 8 bases, in that order; junction bases with no gene match: 7. The germline gives CDR1 SGDLS, CDR2 YYNGEE. The CDR3 consists of 15 residues. CDR3 nucleotide sequence: TGTGCCAGCAGCGTAGCTCCGCGGGGGGCCGATGAGCAGTTCTTC. Translating it yields CASSVAPRGADEQFF.

The chain combines TRBV30 with TRBJ1-1; TRBD1 matches 8 bases. V lost 6 bases to trimming and J lost 3 bases; unmatched junction nucleotides: 6. Germline CDR1 reads GTSNPN; CDR2 reads SVGIG (reference sequence). This CDR3 region has 13 residues. The CDR3 loop reads CACRGQAHTEAFF. Written as DNA, the CDR3 is TGTGCCTGTCGGGGACAGGCCCACACTGAAGCTTTCTTT.

The chain has TRBV2 and TRBJ2-2, with 7 bases identical to TRBD1. Germline V gene data show CDR1 as SNHLY and CDR2 as FYNNEI. With V trimmed by 5 bases and J by 2 bases, 8 bases remained unmatched. This CDR3 contains 16 residues. The CDR3 region is CASSRQGPTNTGELFF. The CDR3 nucleotides are TGTGCCAGCAGTCGACAGGGACCGACTAACACCGGGGAGCTGTTTTTT.

The rearrangement uses TRBV19 and TRBJ1-2, with 8 bases aligning to TRBD1. This CDR3 contains 15 residues. Germline CDR1 LNHDA, CDR2 SQIVND (reference sequence). V lost 4 bases and J lost 7; bases outside the gene matches: 11. The CDR3 protein is CASSRDRPAGRGYTF. The CDR3 coding sequence is TGTGCCAGTAGTAGGGACAGGCCAGCAGGTCGTGGCTACACCTTC.

The chain is built from TRBV5-4 and TRBJ2-1; 16 bases are a match to TRBD2. V was pared by 3 bases and J by 9 bases, with 9 bases of the junction left unmatched. The CDR3 loop spans 17 amino acids. The germline V gene encodes CDR1 SGHNT and CDR2 YYREEE (reference sequence). The DNA of the CDR3 is TGTGCCAGCAGCTCCAAGGTTGGGACTAGCGGGAGGGGTGAGCAGTTCTTC. Translating gives CASSSKVGTSGRGEQFF.

Worth noting for this clone: The same CDR3 arises from other DNA sequences in this sample as well. The genes are TRBV24-1 and TRBJ1-2; the D is unclear. This CDR3 contains 12 residues. Trimming took off 4 bases at V and 4 bases at J, with 6 bases between the two ends. Germline V gene sequence: CDR1 KGHDR, CDR2 SFDVKD. CDR3 in amino acids: CATSEGGYGYTF. DNA for the CDR3: TGTGCCACCAGTGAGGGAGGCTATGGCTACACCTTC.

The V gene is TRBV10-3, the J gene TRBJ1-3; 11 nucleotides match TRBD1. V shed 6 bases and J 8 bases; nucleotides not matched to a gene: 6. Germline assignment: CDR1 ENHRY and CDR2 SYGVKD. The CDR3 spans 14 residues. The CDR3 loop reads CAIRPGQGVDTIYF. CDR3 sequence (DNA): TGTGCCATCAGGCCGGGACAGGGGGTAGACACCATATATTTT.

In its sample, this clone was seen a few times. This chain uses TRBV29-1 with TRBJ1-5; TRBD1 agrees at 10 bases. The CDR3 is 13 residues long. CDR1 is SQVTM and CDR2 is ANQGSEA in the germline V gene. Trimming cost V 6 bases and J 2 bases; bases outside gene matches: 1. DNA of the CDR3: TGCAGCGTCGGGACAGGGGGCAATCAGCCCCAGCATTTT. Protein sequence: CSVGTGGNQPQHF.

This clone is a singleton in its sample. The chain joins TRBV20-1 to TRBJ2-1, with a possible D match to TRBD1 (5 bases). Trimming pared 6 bases from V and 9 bases from J, leaving 12 bases between. CDR1 is DFQATT, CDR2 SNEGSKA, per germline (reference sequence). The CDR3 is made up of 11 amino acids. The CDR3 DNA sequence: TGCAGTGCCGGACAAACGGTTGAGCAGTTCTTC. Translated, it gives CSAGQTVEQFF.

CDR3 region: CASSETASGGSRNEQFF. The CDR3 coding sequence is TGCGCCAGCAGTGAGACGGCTAGCGGGGGGTCTCGCAATGAGCAGTTCTTC. The J gene is TRBJ2-1, the V gene TRBV10-1; 11 bases agree with TRBD2. The length of the CDR3 is 17 residues. Germline V gives CDR1 WNHNN, CDR2 SYGVQD (reference sequence). J gave up 6 bases and V 2 bases, and 9 bases lay outside the gene matches.

Here the CDR3 reads CASSLEVRQAYNEQFF. The CDR3 nucleotides are TGCGCCAGCAGCTTGGAAGTGCGACAGGCCTACAATGAGCAGTTCTTC. The rearrangement links TRBV5-1 to TRBJ2-1; a possible D gene is TRBD1 (6 bases). V was pared by 0 bases and J by 2 bases, with 12 bases between. Germline values: CDR1 SGHRS, CDR2 YFSETQ. This CDR3 has 16 residues.

This chain connects TRBV24-1 to TRBJ1-2; 7 bases map to TRBD1. The ends lost 5 bases at V and 8 bases at J; junction bases unmatched: 4. This CDR3 has 12 amino acids. In germline, CDR1 is KGHDR, CDR2 SFDVKD. As DNA, the CDR3 is TGTGCCACCAGTGGTGGACAGGCCGGCTACACCTTC. Protein sequence: CATSGGQAGYTF.